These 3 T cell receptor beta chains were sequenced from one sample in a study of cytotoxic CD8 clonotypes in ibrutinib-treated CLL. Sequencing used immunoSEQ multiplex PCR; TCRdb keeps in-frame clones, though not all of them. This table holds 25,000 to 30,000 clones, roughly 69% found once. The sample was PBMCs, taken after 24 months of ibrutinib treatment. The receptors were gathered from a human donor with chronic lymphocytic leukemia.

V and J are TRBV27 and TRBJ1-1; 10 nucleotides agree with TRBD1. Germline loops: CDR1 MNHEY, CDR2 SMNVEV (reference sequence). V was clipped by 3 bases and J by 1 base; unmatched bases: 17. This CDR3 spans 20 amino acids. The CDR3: CASSLGSFRDRGRRNTEAFF. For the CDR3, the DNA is TGTGCCAGCAGTTTGGGGTCTTTCCGGGACAGGGGACGAAGGAACACTGAAGCTTTCTTT.

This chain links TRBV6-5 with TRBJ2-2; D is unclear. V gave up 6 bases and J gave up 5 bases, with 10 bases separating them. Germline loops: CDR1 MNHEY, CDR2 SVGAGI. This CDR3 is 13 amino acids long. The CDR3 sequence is CASRPQGTGELFF. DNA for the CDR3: TGTGCCAGCAGACCCCAAGGGACCGGGGAGCTGTTTTTT.

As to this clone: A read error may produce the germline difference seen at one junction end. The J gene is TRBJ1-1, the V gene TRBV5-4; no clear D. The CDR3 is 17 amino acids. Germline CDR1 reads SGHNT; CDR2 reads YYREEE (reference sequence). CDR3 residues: CASSWGGITVLNTEAFF. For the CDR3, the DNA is TGTGCCAGCAGCTGGGGTGGGATTACCGTCCTGAACACTGAAGCTTTTTTT.